A selection of T cell receptor beta chains follows, all from one sample in a study of cytomegalovirus exposure and HLA in healthy donors. The repertoire was sequenced with immunoSEQ multiplex PCR; TCRdb's copy has only in-frame clones and lacks some. The table lists roughly 77,000 clones, 67% of them singletons. The sample was PBMCs. Every receptor here comes from a woman aged 50 to 65 in good health and CMV-seropositive. Each CDR3 is given with its conserved first and last residue. A D gene is named only where the DNA matches it firmly. The size of a clone is reported for some rows only, either as once, few or many, or as a class for expanded clones.

TRBJ1-6,NA,TRBV7-9,NA,TGTGCCAGCAGCTCAGGTGGCCCTCGCCCACCCCTCCACTTT,CASSSGGPRPPLHF
TRBJ2-1,TRBD1,TRBV23-1,few,TGCGCCAGCATCTACCCACAGGGGGGCAATGAGCAGTTCTTC,CASIYPQGGNEQFF
TRBJ2-5,NA,TRBV19,NA,TGTGCCAGTAGTATTTCCCGAGAAGAGACCCAGTACTTC,CASSISREETQYF
TRBJ1-2,NA,TRBV5-1,NA,TGCGCCAGCAACCTGGACAGTTCCGGCTACACCTTC,CASNLDSSGYTF
TRBJ1-2,NA,TRBV2,few,TGTGCCAAAAAACAGACCTCTTATGGCTACACCTTC,CAKKQTSYGYTF
TRBJ1-6,TRBD1,TRBV5-1,few,TGCGCCAGCAGCTTGGATGGACAGGTCTTTTCACCCCTCCACTTT,CASSLDGQVFSPLHF
TRBJ2-2,NA,TRBV30,NA,TGTGCCTGGGCAGGGGACGGAAACACCGGGGAGCTGTTTTTT,CAWAGDGNTGELFF
TRBJ2-5,NA,TRBV7-2,NA,TGTGCCAGCAGCTTAGTAGGGGCGCGACGTGAGACCCAGTACTTC,CASSLVGARRETQYF
TRBJ1-2,NA,TRBV2,NA,TGTGCCAGCAGCTCGTGGACTAGATATGGCTACACCTTC,CASSSWTRYGYTF
TRBJ1-5,NA,TRBV11-2,NA,TGTGCCAGCAGCTTAAGACCAGGTAGCAATCAGCCCCAGCATTTT,CASSLRPGSNQPQHF
TRBJ1-6,TRBD1,TRBV6-1,NA,TGTGCCAGCAGTGAAGCGGGACAGGCCTTCTCCTATAATTCACCCCTCCACTTT,CASSEAGQAFSYNSPLHF
TRBJ2-5,NA,TRBV27,NA,TGTGCCAGCAGTTTATGGGCCGAAGAGACCCAGTACTTC,CASSLWAEETQYF
TRBJ1-1,NA,TRBV7-6,once,TGTGCCAGCGGACGCGGGGGTGTGAACACTGAAGCTTTCTTT,CASGRGGVNTEAFF
TRBJ1-2,TRBD1,TRBV6-1,NA,TGTGCCAGCAGAAAGGACAGGAGTTATGGCTACACCTTC,CASRKDRSYGYTF
TRBJ1-1,NA,TRBV6-1,once,TGTGCCAGCAGACAGACCATGAACACTGAAGCTTTCTTT,CASRQTMNTEAFF
TRBJ2-7,TRBD1,TRBV18,NA,TGTGCCAGCTCACCCTGGGGACAGGATGAAGAGCAGTACTTC,CASSPWGQDEEQYF
TRBJ2-1,TRBD1,TRBV7-3,NA,TGTGCCAGCCAGGGGACAGGGGGGAATGAGCAGTTCTTC,CASQGTGGNEQFF
TRBJ1-4,TRBD1,TRBV6-1,few,TGTGCCAGCAGTGCCGACAGGGCCCGAAATGAAAAACTGTTTTTT,CASSADRARNEKLFF
TRBJ1-3,NA,TRBV14,NA,TGTGCCAGCAGCCAATCAGGGCGGGGAACCTCATATTTT,CASSQSGRGTSYF
TRBJ2-5,NA,TRBV2,NA,TGTGCCAGCTATGGTAGCAGTAAGACCCAGTACTTC,CASYGSSKTQYF
TRBJ1-5,NA,TRBV7-9,NA,TGTGCCAGCAGCTTAGGGGACACAGATCAGCCCCAGCATTTT,CASSLGDTDQPQHF
TRBJ1-5,NA,TRBV6-1,NA,TGTGCCAGCAGCTCAGGGGATGTGAAGCCCCAGCATTTT,CASSSGDVKPQHF
TRBJ1-2,NA,TRBV6-5,NA,TGTGCCAGCAGCCAGGCGACAGGCCTATTATATGGCTACACCTTC,CASSQATGLLYGYTF
TRBJ2-5,TRBD2,TRBV5-1,few,TGCGCCAGCAGCATTAGCGGGAATTTTGAGACCCAGTACTTC,CASSISGNFETQYF
TRBJ1-2,NA,TRBV19,NA,TGTGCCAGTATAGCAGGGGCTTTTTCGAGGAGTAACTATGGCTACACCTTC,CASIAGAFSRSNYGYTF
TRBJ2-3,NA,TRBV15,NA,TGTGCCACCAAGGAGGGTTATGCGTCCCAAGGTACGCAGTATTTT,CATKEGYASQGTQYF
TRBJ2-2,TRBD1,TRBV7-9,NA,TGTGCCAGCACAGACAGGGTTTTTGGTAACGGGGAGCTGTTTTTT,CASTDRVFGNGELFF
TRBJ2-5,NA,TRBV4-2,few,TGTGCCAGCAGCTACCCGGGCCCGCAAGGGGGTCCGGAGACCCAGTACTTC,CASSYPGPQGGPETQYF
TRBJ2-3,NA,TRBV11-3,NA,TGTGCCAGCAGCTTCACCCAGGACACAGATACGCAGTATTTT,CASSFTQDTDTQYF
TRBJ1-3,NA,TRBV7-9,few,TGTGCCAGCAGCTTAGTCGGGACTCTCCTCTTTCGAAACACCATATATTTT,CASSLVGTLLFRNTIYF
TRBJ2-3,NA,TRBV5-5,few,TGTGCCAGCTTAGGACTTAACACAGATACGCAGTATTTT,CASLGLNTDTQYF
TRBJ2-1,TRBD1,TRBV5-4,NA,TGTGCCAGCAGCGACCGGGACAGGGGCTACAATGAGCAGTTCTTC,CASSDRDRGYNEQFF
TRBJ2-1,TRBD2,TRBV9,few,TGTGCCAGCAGCGTAGCTACGGGGCTTAGCGGGGCGTTCTTC,CASSVATGLSGAFF